Listed below are T cell receptor beta chains from one sample, sequenced in a study of OX40 agonist ivuxolimab in advanced cancers. Only in-frame clones appear in the TCRdb table, and some are missing; sequencing was by immunoSEQ multiplex PCR. The sample yields roughly 90,000 clones, about 90% seen once. This sample comprised CD4+ or CD8+ T cells sorted from blood, obtained in a trial of the OX40 agonist ivuxolimab. The receptors stem from an adult with an advanced solid tumor such as melanoma, head and neck, liver or kidney cancer. The CDR3 runs from the conserved cysteine through the conserved F or W. The D gene is left open where the match is weak. Not all rows give a size; the values are once, few, many and, for expanded clones, a class.

J gene | D gene | clone size | V gene | CDR3 DNA | CDR3 protein
TRBJ1-2 | - | - | TRBV28 | TGTGCCAGCAGTTCCGGGGACGCGGGATATTATGGCTACACCTTC | CASSSGDAGYYGYTF
TRBJ1-1 | - | - | TRBV18 | TGTGCCAGCTCACCTGACACTGAAGCTTTCTTT | CASSPDTEAFF
TRBJ2-1 | - | - | TRBV12-5 | TGTGCTAGTGGTTTGGGGCAGGGAGAGCAGTTCTTC | CASGLGQGEQFF
TRBJ2-7 | - | - | TRBV6-1 | TGTGCCAGCAGTGCTGAGGGGGGGTACGAGCAGTACTTC | CASSAEGGYEQYF
TRBJ2-2 | TRBD1 | - | TRBV6-5 | TGTGCCAGCCTGCCCTCTGGGACAGCCACCGGGGAGCTGTTTTTT | CASLPSGTATGELFF
TRBJ1-2 | - | - | TRBV7-2 | TGTGCCAGCAGCCTGATGCAGGGGAACTATGGCTACACCTTC | CASSLMQGNYGYTF
TRBJ2-1 | TRBD2 | - | TRBV4-1 | TGCGCCAGCAGCCAAGACTCACGGGGGGGGCTAAACAATGAGCAGTTCTTC | CASSQDSRGGLNNEQFF
TRBJ2-1 | - | - | TRBV7-9 | TGTGCCAGCAGCTTGGCAGAACCCCAGAAGGGTGAGCAGTTCTTC | CASSLAEPQKGEQFF
TRBJ1-5 | TRBD1 | - | TRBV18 | TGTGCCAGCTCACCGGGACAGAATCAGCCCCAGCATTTT | CASSPGQNQPQHF
TRBJ2-7 | - | - | TRBV25-1 | TGTGCCAGCAGGCAGACAGACCTCGAGGGCGAGCAGTACTTC | CASRQTDLEGEQYF
TRBJ2-5 | TRBD2 | once | TRBV27 | TGTGCCAGCAGTTTATCGGGACTAGCGGGGAGAGAGACCCAGTACTTC | CASSLSGLAGRETQYF
TRBJ2-7 | - | - | TRBV5-6 | TGTGCCAGCAGCTTGCAAATGAGTTACGAGCAGTACTTC | CASSLQMSYEQYF
TRBJ2-7 | TRBD1 | - | TRBV5-4 | TGTGCCAGCAGCCATCCCGGGACAGGTCCTAACGAGCAGTACTTC | CASSHPGTGPNEQYF
TRBJ2-5 | TRBD2 | - | TRBV7-2 | TGTGCCAGCAGCCCGACTAGCGGGGGGTGGGAGACCCAGTACTTC | CASSPTSGGWETQYF
TRBJ2-4 | - | - | TRBV19 | TGTGCCAGTAGTATAGCGGTCCGGCTAGCCAAAAACATTCAGTACTTC | CASSIAVRLAKNIQYF
TRBJ1-2 | - | once | TRBV30 | TGTGCCTGGAGGGACCTCGGGGGCTACACCTTC | CAWRDLGGYTF
TRBJ1-2 | - | - | TRBV6-5 | TGTGCCAGCAGGGCGGGTAGGGGCGATGGCTACACCTTC | CASRAGRGDGYTF
TRBJ1-2 | TRBD1 | - | TRBV10-3 | TGTGCCATCAGTGAAGAGGGGGCTGCCTATGGCTACACCTTC | CAISEEGAAYGYTF
TRBJ2-5 | - | once | TRBV29-1 | TGCAGCGTTGAAGGACAGATCCAAGAGACCCAGTACTTC | CSVEGQIQETQYF
TRBJ2-1 | - | - | TRBV2 | TGTGCCAGCATTCCAGGAAGATCCAATGAGCAGTTCTTC | CASIPGRSNEQFF
TRBJ1-2 | - | - | TRBV10-3 | TGTGCCATCAGGGAGACAGGCTTTAACTATGGCTACACCTTC | CAIRETGFNYGYTF
TRBJ2-5 | TRBD1 | once | TRBV14 | TGTGCCAGGGGACAGGGCCAAGAGACCCAGTACTTC | CARGQGQETQYF
TRBJ1-1 | - | - | TRBV2 | TGTGCCAGCAGTGAAACGGGGGCGTCGGGCACTGAAGCTTTCTTT | CASSETGASGTEAFF
TRBJ1-3 | - | - | TRBV28 | TGTGCCAGCAGTTTACCCACCTCTGGAAACACCATATATTTT | CASSLPTSGNTIYF
TRBJ1-5 | TRBD1 | - | TRBV6-1 | TGTGCCAGCAGTGAAGTTACAGGGGGCAATCAGCCCCAGCATTTT | CASSEVTGGNQPQHF
TRBJ2-5 | TRBD2 | - | TRBV7-6 | TGTGCCAGCAGCTTACTTGGGCTCGGGGGGGCATCCCAGACCCAGTACTTC | CASSLLGLGGASQTQYF
TRBJ2-7 | - | - | TRBV30 | TGTGCCTGGAGTGTGGGCGGTCCGACCCACGAGCAGTACTTC | CAWSVGGPTHEQYF
TRBJ1-6 | - | - | TRBV27 | TGTGCCAGCAGTTTTCTTCAACCCCGGCAGGGGAGCTCCTATAATTCACCCCTCCACTTT | CASSFLQPRQGSSYNSPLHF
TRBJ1-1 | TRBD1 | - | TRBV7-9 | TGTGCCAGCAGCTTAGTTATGACAGGGGAAGCTTTCTTT | CASSLVMTGEAFF
TRBJ1-1 | - | - | TRBV30 | TGTGCCTGGAGTGTATTTAGGGGACGGACTAATGAAGGTACTGAAGCTTTCTTT | CAWSVFRGRTNEGTEAFF
TRBJ2-5 | TRBD2 | - | TRBV5-6 | TGTGCCAGCAGCGGGAGAGCGGGGGGAGAGACCCAGTACTTC | CASSGRAGGETQYF
TRBJ1-2 | - | - | TRBV4-2 | TGTGCCAGCAGCCAAGATTCTCGGGGACCGCCCATGAGTAACTATGGCTACACCTTC | CASSQDSRGPPMSNYGYTF
TRBJ1-6 | - | - | TRBV6-5 | TGTGCCAGCAGCCCCTCCGACATGATAGATTCACCCCTCCACTTT | CASSPSDMIDSPLHF
TRBJ2-7 | - | - | TRBV7-6 | TGTGCCAGCAGCCCGGACGGGAGCTCCTACGAGCAGTACTTC | CASSPDGSSYEQYF
TRBJ1-1 | - | - | TRBV10-1 | TGCGCCAGCAGTGAGTCCTCGGGGAACACTGAAGCTTTCTTT | CASSESSGNTEAFF
TRBJ1-3 | TRBD1 | - | TRBV18 | TGTGCCAGCTCACCACCGCTGAACAGGGGTGGAAACACCATATATTTT | CASSPPLNRGGNTIYF
TRBJ2-7 | - | few | TRBV19 | TGTGCCAGTAGTACTCGGGGTTACGAGCAGTACTTC | CASSTRGYEQYF
TRBJ1-4 | - | - | TRBV27 | TGTGCCAGCAGTTTAAGGTTTGGGGGGGGCACTAATGAAAAACTGTTTTTT | CASSLRFGGGTNEKLFF
TRBJ1-2 | TRBD1 | - | TRBV11-2 | TGTGTCAGCAGCCGACAGGGCTTACGGGATGGCTACACCTTC | CVSSRQGLRDGYTF
TRBJ2-7 | - | - | TRBV6-5 | TGTGCCAGCAGTCCCTACAGGTACTCCTACGAGCAGTACTTC | CASSPYRYSYEQYF
TRBJ1-1 | TRBD1 | - | TRBV30 | TGTGCCTGGATGGAAAACGAGGGACAGGGGTTTGCGGCTTTCTTT | CAWMENEGQGFAAFF
TRBJ2-7 | - | - | TRBV27 | TGTGCCAGCAGTTTAAGCGGACTCTACGAGCAGTACTTC | CASSLSGLYEQYF
TRBJ2-3 | - | - | TRBV29-1 | TGCAGCGTTGAAAGTGTGGGGGGCACAGATACGCAGTATTTT | CSVESVGGTDTQYF
TRBJ2-1 | - | - | TRBV5-1 | TGCGCCAGCAGCTTGGCGGGGGTTGGCAATGAGCAGTTCTTC | CASSLAGVGNEQFF
TRBJ2-1 | - | - | TRBV27 | TGTGCCAGCAGCCTCTTAGGACCGAACAATGAGCAGTTCTTC | CASSLLGPNNEQFF
TRBJ1-4 | - | - | TRBV27 | TGTGCCAGCAGTGTGGGACGGCTGGGAGAAAAACTGTTTTTT | CASSVGRLGEKLFF
TRBJ2-7 | - | - | TRBV7-3 | TGTGCCAGCAGCATAGAGGGGTGGGGGACCGAGCAGTACTTC | CASSIEGWGTEQYF
TRBJ1-2 | - | - | TRBV7-2 | TGTGCCAGCAGTTTGGTGGGGGCGGGCCCCAACTATGGCTACACCTTC | CASSLVGAGPNYGYTF
TRBJ2-1 | - | - | TRBV28 | TGTGCCAGCAGAGACACCGGGACCTACAATGAGCAGTTCTTC | CASRDTGTYNEQFF
TRBJ2-7 | TRBD2 | - | TRBV10-3 | TGTGCCATCCGGACTAGCGGGGATAGCTCCTACGAGCAGTACTTC | CAIRTSGDSSYEQYF
TRBJ1-2 | - | - | TRBV11-2 | TGTGCCAGCAGCTTAGCTGGTAGTAATGGCTACACCTTC | CASSLAGSNGYTF